Following are 28 T cell receptor beta chains from one sample sequenced in a study of blood T cell repertoires in COVID-19. The table came from immunoSEQ multiplex PCR; TCRdb's copy has only in-frame clones and leaves some out. The table records about 36,000 clones, approximately 90% of them present only once. Sequencing used peripheral blood. The receptors stem from a human donor in a cohort sampled during active COVID-19.

J is TRBJ1-2 and V is TRBV6-5; 8 bases are a match to TRBD1. The CDR3 loop spans 13 amino acids. Germline lookup yields CDR1 MNHEY and CDR2 SVGAGI. V shed 6 bases, J shed 4 bases, and the junction held 4 bases outside the gene matches. CDR3 protein: CASRGQALYGYTF. The CDR3 region has the DNA TGTGCCAGCAGGGGACAGGCCCTCTATGGCTACACCTTC.

The V gene is TRBV28, the J gene TRBJ2-5, with a possible D match to TRBD1 (6 bases). Germline CDR1 MDHEN, CDR2 SYDVKM. This CDR3 contains 13 residues. The ends were cut back, 4 bases at V and 7 bases at J, with 13 bases in the middle. This CDR3 reads CASSSGVRGTQYF. CDR3 bases: TGTGCCAGCAGTTCAGGGGTAAGGGGGACCCAGTACTTC. Full variable domain (rest looked up from reference TRBV28 and TRBJ2-5): DVKVTQSSRYLVKRTGEKVFLECVQDMDHENMFWYRQDPGLGLRLIYFSYDVKMKEKGDIPEGYSVSREKKERFSLILESASTNQTSMYLCASSSGVRGTQYFGPGTRLLVL.

The chain is built from TRBV7-8 and TRBJ2-3; 8 positions match TRBD2. J gave up 0 bases and V 5 bases, and 7 bases lay outside the gene matches. Germline V gene sequence: CDR1 SGHVS, CDR2 FQNEAQ. The CDR3 covers 16 residues. The CDR3 spells CASSPVASGSTDTQYF. The CDR3 coding sequence is TGTGCCAGCAGCCCCGTCGCTAGCGGGAGCACAGATACGCAGTATTTT.

The CDR3 DNA reads as TGTGCCAGCTCACCACGACAGCTCCAAGAGACCCAGTACTTC. It encodes CASSPRQLQETQYF. V and J are TRBV18 and TRBJ2-5; D possibly corresponds to TRBD1 (5 bases). The CDR3 contains 14 residues. Germline CDR1 KGHSH, CDR2 LQKENI. The V gene lost 1 base and the J gene lost 1 base, with 7 bases spanning the gap.

This chain uses TRBV2 with TRBJ2-7; TRBD2 matches 8 bases. CDR1 and CDR2 from the germline V gene are SNHLY and FYNNEI. CDR3 length equals 14 residues. V lost 1 base, J lost 6 bases, and 5 bases stayed unmatched. CDR3 loop: CASSEVAGLLEQYF. In nucleotides, the CDR3 is TGTGCCAGCAGTGAAGTAGCGGGACTCCTCGAGCAGTACTTC.

The rearrangement joins TRBV5-1 to TRBJ2-5, with 9 bases lining up with TRBD2. After removal of 4 bases from V and 2 bases from J, the junction contained 9 bases not matched to a gene. The germline gives CDR1 SGHRS, CDR2 YFSETQ. The CDR3 totals 16 residues. CDR3 nucleotides: TGCGCCAGCAGCCCTAGGACGGCGGGGGGGCAAGAGACCCAGTACTTC. Protein product: CASSPRTAGGQETQYF.

V gene TRBV5-1 combines with J gene TRBJ2-2, with TRBD2 as a possible D gene (5 bases). Trimming removed 5 bases from V and 7 bases from J, with 12 bases in between. Germline-derived CDR1 and CDR2 are SGHRS and YFSETQ. The CDR3 runs 13 residues. The CDR3 loop reads CASSEGSGGELFF. CDR3 DNA: TGCGCCAGCAGTGAGGGCAGTGGCGGGGAGCTGTTTTTT. Complete variable domain (other parts from reference TRBV5-1 and TRBJ2-2): KAGVTQTPRYLIKTRGQQVTLSCSPISGHRSVSWYQQTPGQGLQFLFEYFSETQRNKGNFPGRFSGRQFSNSRSEMNVSTLELGDSALYLCASSEGSGGELFFGEGSRLTVL.

The chain joins TRBV5-8 to TRBJ1-3, with TRBD1 as a possible D gene (6 bases). V gave up 3 bases and J gave up 6 bases, with 16 bases separating them. Germline lookup yields CDR1 SGHTS and CDR2 YDEGEE. CDR3 length: 15 residues. The CDR3, as DNA: TGTGCCAGCAGCTGGGACATTTCGGTGATAAACACCATATATTTT. It specifies CASSWDISVINTIYF.

The rearrangement links TRBV27 to TRBJ1-3; D unclear. V lost 5 bases and J lost 0, with 14 bases in between. The CDR3 consists of 16 residues. Looked up from germline, CDR1 is MNHEY and CDR2 is SMNVEV (reference sequence). The CDR3 region is CASSPLPASSGNTIYF. The CDR3 DNA reads TGTGCCAGCAGTCCACTTCCAGCGAGCTCTGGAAACACCATATATTTT.

J is TRBJ1-4 and V is TRBV5-4, with D possibly matching TRBD1 (6 bases). The V gene's germline CDR1 is SGHNT and CDR2 YYREEE (reference sequence). This CDR3 has 15 residues. V dropped 3 bases and J dropped 8 bases, with 17 bases sitting between them. The DNA of the CDR3 is TGTGCCAGCAGCTCTGACAGGTTTGGGGTAGAAAAACTGTTTTTT. Translated: CASSSDRFGVEKLFF.

The chain links TRBV12-3 or TRBV12-4 to TRBJ1-1, with D possibly TRBD1 on 5 matching bases. V shed 3 bases and J shed 9 bases, with 11 bases lying between them. This CDR3 spans 12 amino acids. CDR3 nucleotide sequence: TGTGCCAGCAGTTTGGCCAAGGGGAAAGCTTTCTTT. Residues: CASSLAKGKAFF.

This sequence joins TRBV3-1 (or the pseudogene TRBV3-2) and TRBJ2-5; 11 bases are shared with TRBD2. The CDR3 has 16 amino acids. The ends lost 4 bases at V and 9 bases at J; junction bases unmatched: 13. Germline V gene lookup returns CDR1 LGHDT and CDR2 YNNKEL (reference sequence). The CDR3 spells CASSPPLGASGRPQYF. The CDR3 DNA follows: TGTGCCAGCAGCCCCCCACTCGGGGCTAGCGGGAGGCCCCAGTACTTC.

CDR3 nucleotide sequence: TGCGCCAGCAGATATTCGGGGAAGGAGACCCAGTACTTC. Its protein product is CASRYSGKETQYF. V gene TRBV5-1 combines with J gene TRBJ2-5, with D tentatively TRBD2 (5 bases). V shed 5 bases and J shed 5 bases, with 13 bases lying between them. Germline CDR1 is SGHRS and CDR2 is YFSETQ. The CDR3 has 13 amino acids.

The chain is built from TRBV30 and TRBJ1-1; tentatively, D is TRBD1 (6 bases). This CDR3 has 13 amino acids. Trimming stripped 5 bases from V and 0 bases from J, with 10 bases between. Germline values: CDR1 GTSNPN, CDR2 SVGIG (reference sequence). In DNA, the CDR3 is TGTGCCTGGTACGACAGGTTGAACACTGAAGCTTTCTTT. Residues: CAWYDRLNTEAFF.

This sequence joins TRBV9 and TRBJ2-2, with 9 bases aligning to TRBD1. Germline values: CDR1 SGDLS, CDR2 YYNGEE. V trimming: 3 bases; J trimming: 0 bases; junction bases outside the gene matches: 6. The CDR3 has 17 residues. In DNA form, the CDR3 reads TGTGCCAGCAGCGAGGCGAGACAGGGGGCGAACACCGGGGAGCTGTTTTTT. It encodes CASSEARQGANTGELFF.

In this sample, this clone turned up once. The V and J genes are TRBV5-1 and TRBJ1-2; 8 nucleotides match TRBD1. The CDR3 runs to 14 residues. V lost 3 bases to trimming and J lost 1 base; unmatched junction nucleotides: 2. CDR1 and CDR2 (germline): SGHRS, YFSETQ. The CDR3 loop is CASSWGQVNYGYTF. The CDR3 DNA reads TGCGCCAGCAGCTGGGGACAGGTTAACTATGGCTACACCTTC.

This clone has a single count. The chain combines TRBV20-1 with TRBJ2-1, with TRBD2 as a possible D gene (5 bases). V lost 3 bases and J lost 9, with 12 bases in between. The CDR3 is made up of 12 amino acids. Germline assignment: CDR1 DFQATT and CDR2 SNEGSKA (reference sequence). CDR3 DNA sequence: TGCAGTGCTAGTTCCGTCCGGGGTGAGCAGTTCTTC. Protein sequence: CSASSVRGEQFF.

This chain joins TRBV5-1 and TRBJ1-5, with 9 positions matching TRBD1. J was trimmed by 7 bases and V by 4 bases; bases with no gene match: 9. Germline V gene data show CDR1 as SGHRS and CDR2 as YFSETQ. The CDR3 extends over 15 amino acids. The CDR3 spells CASSPGDRVGQPQHF. CDR3 DNA sequence: TGCGCCAGCAGCCCGGGGGACAGGGTGGGACAGCCCCAGCATTTT.

This rearrangement joins TRBV9 to TRBJ2-3, with a tentative D call TRBD1 (5 bases). The germline gives CDR1 SGDLS, CDR2 YYNGEE. The CDR3 contains 15 residues. V was clipped by 3 bases and J by 1 base, with 12 bases between them. The CDR3 reads CASSAGQGGTDTQYF. CDR3 nucleotides: TGTGCCAGCAGCGCCGGACAAGGGGGCACAGATACGCAGTATTTT. Full variable domain (missing parts from reference TRBV9 and TRBJ2-3): DSGVTQTPKHLITATGQRVTLRCSPRSGDLSVYWYQQSLDQGLQFLIQYYNGEERAKGNILERFSAQQFPDLHSELNLSSLELGDSALYFCASSAGQGGTDTQYFGPGTRLTVL.

The J gene is TRBJ2-1, the V gene TRBV5-4; 8 nucleotides agree with TRBD1. Germline V gives CDR1 SGHNT, CDR2 YYREEE (reference sequence). CDR3 length equals 15 residues. V trimming: 2 bases; J trimming: 9 bases; junction bases outside the gene matches: 10. The chain's CDR3 is CASSLRDRSAPEQFF. CDR3 nucleotide sequence: TGTGCCAGCAGCTTAAGGGACAGGTCCGCCCCTGAGCAGTTCTTC.

CDR3 sequence reads: CASSLAGAGGGTQYF. The CDR3 DNA follows: TGTGCCAGCAGCTTAGCGGGGGCGGGAGGCGGGACCCAGTACTTC. The rearrangement links TRBV11-2 to TRBJ2-5; 8 nucleotides align to TRBD2. CDR3 size: 15 residues. Germline assignment: CDR1 SGHAT and CDR2 FQNNGV. The V segment lost 1 base and the J segment 7 bases; nucleotides outside the gene matches: 8.

V is TRBV19 and J is TRBJ1-4; 7 bases line up with TRBD1. Trimming cost V 4 bases and J 8 bases; bases outside gene matches: 7. The CDR3 has 14 residues. CDR1 LNHDA and CDR2 SQIVND come from the germline V gene (reference sequence). Here the CDR3 DNA reads TGTGCCAGTAGTAACAGGGGCGCTGAGGAAAAACTGTTTTTT. Its translation is CASSNRGAEEKLFF.

The table lists this clone with a count of one. CDR3 amino acids: CATSDFAGTYNEQFF. For the CDR3, the DNA is TGTGCCACCAGTGATTTTGCGGGAACCTACAATGAGCAGTTCTTC. V is TRBV24-1 and J is TRBJ2-1; tentative D call: TRBD2 (6 bases). The ends were cut back, 1 base at V and 2 bases at J, with 8 bases in the middle. Germline CDR1 KGHDR, CDR2 SFDVKD. CDR3 length: 15 amino acids.

V and J are TRBV19 and TRBJ2-1, with 13 bases aligning to TRBD2. CDR3 size: 16 residues. Germline CDR1 and CDR2: LNHDA and SQIVND (reference sequence). V gave up 9 bases and J gave up 6 bases; unmatched junction bases: 11. CDR3 sequence: CASSPRTSGSRNEQFF. The CDR3 nucleotides read TGTGCCAGCAGTCCTAGGACTAGCGGGAGCCGCAATGAGCAGTTCTTC.

The CDR3 DNA sequence: TGTGCCAGCAGCGCCGGGCTAGCAAGAGGAAATGAGCAGTTCTTC. Protein product: CASSAGLARGNEQFF. The rearrangement uses TRBV7-3 and TRBJ2-1; D may be TRBD2 (5 bases). Per the germline V gene, CDR1 is SGHTA and CDR2 is FQGTGA. This CDR3 spans 15 amino acids. Trimming cost V 5 bases and J 7 bases, with 18 bases left between them.

This chain links TRBV23-1 with TRBJ2-7; tentative D call: TRBD1 (6 bases). TRBV23-1 is placed among ORFs of uncertain function. V gave up 8 bases and J gave up 1 base, with 12 bases separating them. This CDR3 comprises 13 residues. CDR3 in DNA: TGCGCCAGCTGGGACACAAAATCCTACGAGCAGTACTTC. This codes for CASWDTKSYEQYF.

J is TRBJ2-7 and V is TRBV4-3; a possible D gene is TRBD2 (6 bases). Looked up from germline, CDR1 is LGHNA and CDR2 is YSLEER. CDR3 size: 17 residues. Trimming shortened V by 1 base and J by 1 base, and 17 bases separated the two germline ends. Here the CDR3 reads CASSQGSGFGGSYEQYF. DNA for the CDR3: TGCGCCAGCAGCCAAGGGTCGGGATTTGGAGGGTCCTACGAGCAGTACTTC.

The chain links TRBV24-1 to TRBJ2-1; 7 nucleotides align to TRBD2. Germline loops: CDR1 KGHDR, CDR2 SFDVKD. The CDR3 has 16 residues. V gave up 7 bases and J gave up 0 bases; unmatched junction bases: 8. CDR3: CATSPASGYSYNEQFF. CDR3 coding DNA: TGTGCCACCAGCCCGGCTAGCGGCTACTCCTACAATGAGCAGTTCTTC.